Below, one T cell receptor (beta chain) is given with its context. The data originate from a study of blood T cell repertoires in COVID-19. V dropped 1 base and J dropped 0 bases, with 13 bases sitting between them. This CDR3 is 17 amino acids long. Germline V CDR1 and CDR2: SGHTA, FQGTGA. Sequenced by immunoSEQ multiplex PCR; TCRdb stores in-frame clones only, minus some. The sample consists of 60,000 to 85,000 clones, about 80% of them appearing once. The sequence was obtained from a man between 65 and 85 years old who had recovered from COVID-19. The specimen sequenced was peripheral blood. This chain joins TRBV7-3 and TRBJ2-1, with D uncertain. CDR3 loop: CASSLNMAGSSYNEQFF. DNA for the CDR3: TGTGCCAGCAGCTTAAACATGGCAGGCAGCTCCTACAATGAGCAGTTCTTC. The whole variable domain, filled in from reference TRBV7-3 and TRBJ2-1, reads GAGVSQTPSNKVTEKGKYVELRCDPISGHTALYWYRQSLGQGPEFLIYFQGTGAADDSGLPNDRFFAVRPEGSVSTLKIQRTERGDSAVYLCASSLNMAGSSYNEQFFGPGTRLTVL.